The T cell receptor (beta chain) described here comes from a study of blood T cell repertoires in COVID-19. With V trimmed by 3 bases and J by 7 bases, 7 bases remained unmatched. This CDR3 is 16 amino acids long. The germline V gene encodes CDR1 SGHNT and CDR2 YENEEA. TCRdb keeps only in-frame clones here, not all; method: immunoSEQ multiplex PCR. The sample holds about 99,000 clones, around 87% seen once. The receptor was derived from a man between 50 and 59 years old with acute or convalescent COVID-19. The V call is TRBV11-3, the J call TRBJ2-1, with 12 bases that match TRBD1. Sequencing was performed on peripheral blood. The CDR3 sequence: CASSFRGQGAGNEQFF. CDR3 sequence (DNA): TGTGCCAGCAGCTTCAGGGGACAGGGGGCGGGGAATGAGCAGTTCTTC.